The sequence of this T cell receptor beta chain was determined in a study of blood T cell repertoires in COVID-19. The method was immunoSEQ multiplex PCR; TCRdb's version includes in-frame clones alone and lacks a portion of them. The sample shows hundreds of thousands of clones, roughly 85% of them seen only once. The CDR3 extends over 13 amino acids. CDR1 and CDR2 from the germline V gene are MDHEN and SYDVKM. Trimming took off 4 bases at V and 7 bases at J, with 13 bases between the two ends. This chain joins TRBV28 and TRBJ1-2; possible D gene TRBD1, 5 bases. Sequencing was done on a sample of peripheral blood. The receptor was derived from a man in his fifties or sixties with active or convalescent COVID-19. The CDR3, as DNA: TGTGCCAGCAGTTCACCAGGGCTTGGTGGCTACACCTTC. Residues: CASSSPGLGGYTF.